Presented here are 21 T cell receptor beta chains from one specimen sequenced in a study of cytomegalovirus exposure and HLA in healthy donors. Primers included in the PCR were 60 Vbeta and 13 Jbeta primers. This table comes from immunoSEQ multiplex PCR, and its TCRdb copy is limited to in-frame clones, with some not included. This sample's table reports about 52,000 clones. Sequences were obtained from PBMCs. These TCRs come from a woman between 55 and 75 years old in good health and CMV-seropositive.

The J gene is TRBJ1-5, the V gene TRBV5-6, with 8 bases fitting TRBD1. The V gene end was trimmed by 2 bases and the J gene end by 3 bases; junction bases not matched to a gene: 7. CDR1 and CDR2 from the germline V gene are SGHDT and YYEEEE. This CDR3 region has 16 residues. This CDR3 is CASSLTDRGSNQPQHF. CDR3 coding DNA: TGTGCCAGCAGCTTAACAGACAGGGGTTCCAATCAGCCCCAGCATTTT.

This chain joins TRBV9 and TRBJ1-5; D is ambiguous. V gave up 3 bases and J gave up 0 bases, with 7 bases separating them. This CDR3 region has 14 residues. Germline V gene lookup returns CDR1 SGDLS and CDR2 YYNGEE. The CDR3: CASSGDNSNQPQHF. The DNA of the CDR3 is TGTGCCAGCAGCGGAGATAATAGCAATCAGCCCCAGCATTTT.

On this clone itself: The junction and the germline gene differ at one end; a read error may be behind it. The rearrangement links TRBV7-7 to TRBJ2-5; D is undetermined. CDR1 and CDR2 (germline): SSHAT, FNYEAQ (reference sequence). There are 13 residues in the CDR3. DNA of the CDR3: TGTGCTAGCAGCTTAATTATGCAAGAGACCCAGTACTTC. Translation gives CASSLIMQETQYF.

The chain joins TRBV7-9 to TRBJ1-5, with 12 nucleotides matching TRBD1. The CDR3 runs 17 residues. The germline V gene encodes CDR1 SEHNR and CDR2 FQNEAQ (reference sequence). After removal of 5 bases from V and 4 bases from J, the junction contained 9 bases not matched to a gene. Here the CDR3 reads CASSPGTGGGLNQPQHF. DNA for the CDR3: TGTGCCAGCAGCCCTGGGACAGGGGGCGGCCTAAATCAGCCCCAGCATTTT.

The V gene is TRBV19, the J gene TRBJ1-4, with D perhaps matching TRBD1 (6 bases). V dropped 5 bases and J dropped 3 bases, with 13 bases sitting between them. This CDR3 spans 15 amino acids. Germline V gene lookup returns CDR1 LNHDA and CDR2 SQIVND (reference sequence). CDR3 protein: CASSSEDRPNEKLFF. CDR3 nucleotides: TGTGCCAGTAGTTCGGAGGACAGACCTAATGAAAAACTGTTTTTT.

This chain joins TRBV18 and TRBJ2-2; 8 nucleotides align to TRBD1. Losses at the gene ends were 11 bases for V and 6 bases for J; bases not matched to a gene: 8. Germline-derived CDR1 and CDR2 are KGHSH and LQKENI. This CDR3 spans 13 amino acids. CDR3 region: CAGTGSFAGELFF. DNA for the CDR3: TGTGCCGGGACAGGTTCTTTCGCCGGGGAGCTGTTTTTT. Drawing the rest from reference TRBV18 and TRBJ2-2, the complete variable domain is NAGVMQNPRHLVRRRGQEARLRCSPMKGHSHVYWYRQLPEEGLKFMVYLQKENIIDESGMPKERFSAEFPKEGPSILRIQQVVRGDSAAYFCAGTGSFAGELFFGEGSRLTVL.

The V call is TRBV2, the J call TRBJ2-7; possible D gene TRBD1, 6 bases. This CDR3 has 14 residues. Trimming shortened V by 6 bases and J by 7 bases, and 19 bases separated the two germline ends. Germline V CDR1 and CDR2: SNHLY, FYNNEI. The CDR3 bases are TGTGCCAGCAGCAACCCCCGGGACAACAGGGAGCAGTACTTC. Its translation is CASSNPRDNREQYF.

The chain carries TRBV2 and TRBJ1-5, with a tentative D call TRBD1 (5 bases). The CDR3 consists of 12 residues. Germline CDR1 reads SNHLY; CDR2 reads FYNNEI. Trimming removed 7 bases at V and 3 bases at J, with 7 bases between. The CDR3 DNA reads as TGTGCCAGCACCAGGGACAATCAGCCCCAGCATTTT. As protein: CASTRDNQPQHF.

The chain employs TRBV19 and TRBJ1-4; D is ambiguous. The V end lost 2 bases, the J end lost 6 bases, and 13 bases lay between the germline ends. CDR1 is LNHDA, CDR2 SQIVND, per germline (reference sequence). This CDR3 spans 15 amino acids. The CDR3, as DNA: TGTGCCAGTAGTATAACAGTCATCCGAGATGAAAAACTGTTTTTT. It yields the protein CASSITVIRDEKLFF.

This chain links TRBV9 with TRBJ2-7, with 7 bases identical to TRBD1. Trimming at V came to 3 bases and at J to 12 bases, leaving 9 bases not matched to a gene. This CDR3 spans 12 amino acids. The germline CDR1 and CDR2 sequences are SGDLS and YYNGEE. The DNA of the CDR3 is TGTGCCAGCAGCGCCCCCACGACAGGGTGGTACTTC. Its protein product is CASSAPTTGWYF.

Comments on this clone: The junction departs from germline at one end; a sequencing error may be responsible. The J gene is TRBJ2-3, the V gene TRBV27, with D perhaps TRBD1 (5 bases). Germline CDR1 and CDR2: MNHEY and SMNVEV (reference sequence). This CDR3 spans 16 amino acids. The DNA for the CDR3 is TGTGCCAGCAGCCCGCAGGGAACAGAATTTACAGATAAGCAGTATTTT. This codes for CASSPQGTEFTDKQYF.

The chain links TRBV5-5 to TRBJ1-3; D gene unclear. The CDR3 contains 13 residues. CDR1 SGHKS and CDR2 YYEKEE come from the germline V gene (reference sequence). V was trimmed by 4 bases and J by 2 bases, leaving 7 bases between them. The CDR3 region has the DNA TGTGCCAGCAGCCCGTTCGCTGGAAACACCATATATTTT. This sequence encodes CASSPFAGNTIYF.

The V call is TRBV9, the J call TRBJ1-1; D gene ambiguous. The V gene lost 3 bases and the J gene lost 1 base, with 7 bases spanning the gap. CDR1 SGDLS and CDR2 YYNGEE come from the germline V gene. This CDR3 contains 13 residues. CDR3 DNA: TGTGCCAGCAGCGGGCCTTGGAACACTGAAGCTTTCTTT. This translates into CASSGPWNTEAFF.

The V and J genes are TRBV14 and TRBJ1-1; TRBD1 agrees at 8 bases. Germline V gene lookup returns CDR1 SGHDN and CDR2 FVKESK. This CDR3 is built from 16 residues. V shed 0 bases and J 0 bases; nucleotides not matched to a gene: 3. For the CDR3, the DNA is TGTGCCAGCAGCCAAGACTTGGGACAGGTGAACACTGAAGCTTTCTTT. Amino acids: CASSQDLGQVNTEAFF.

This chain joins TRBV18 and TRBJ2-1, with 9 positions matching TRBD1. The CDR3 is made up of 15 amino acids. J lost 9 bases, V lost 3 bases, and 9 bases had no gene match. In germline, CDR1 is KGHSH, CDR2 LQKENI. CDR3: CASSPRDRVLVEQFF. For the CDR3, the DNA is TGTGCCAGCTCACCGCGGGACAGGGTGTTGGTTGAGCAGTTCTTC.

The V call is TRBV10-1, the J call TRBJ2-2, with D perhaps TRBD2 (6 bases). The CDR3 totals 14 residues. Trimming removed 1 base from V and 7 bases from J, with 10 bases in between. The germline CDR1 and CDR2 sequences are WNHNN and SYGVQD (reference sequence). CDR3 residues: CASSEWREGGELFF. The CDR3 DNA reads TGCGCCAGCAGTGAGTGGAGGGAAGGCGGGGAGCTGTTTTTT.

This rearrangement joins TRBV18 to TRBJ1-2; TRBD1 matches at 9 bases. V shed 4 bases and J 0 bases; nucleotides not matched to a gene: 3. The CDR3 totals 15 residues. Germline CDR1 reads KGHSH; CDR2 reads LQKENI. The CDR3 region is CASSQDRGANYGYTF. The DNA for the CDR3 is TGTGCCAGCTCACAAGACAGGGGGGCTAACTATGGCTACACCTTC.

V usage is TRBV9 and J usage is TRBJ1-6; tentative D call: TRBD1 (5 bases). This CDR3 spans 16 amino acids. Per germline, CDR1 SGDLS and CDR2 YYNGEE. V lost 4 bases, J lost 9 bases, and 20 bases lay in between. CDR3 in amino acids: CASSPSRGTERSPLHF. CDR3 coding DNA: TGTGCCAGCAGCCCAAGTCGTGGGACTGAGCGTTCACCCCTCCACTTT. The variable domain in full, with the rest retrieved from reference TRBV9 and TRBJ1-6, is DSGVTQTPKHLITATGQRVTLRCSPRSGDLSVYWYQQSLDQGLQFLIQYYNGEERAKGNILERFSAQQFPDLHSELNLSSLELGDSALYFCASSPSRGTERSPLHFGNGTRLTVT.

J is TRBJ1-1 and V is TRBV11-2; tentative D call: TRBD1 (5 bases). There are 14 residues in the CDR3. Between the trimmed V and J ends, which lost 4 bases and 0 bases, there was a span of 9 bases. Germline lookup yields CDR1 SGHAT and CDR2 FQNNGV. The CDR3 DNA reads as TGTGCCAGCAGCTGGACAAAAATGAACACTGAAGCTTTCTTT. As protein: CASSWTKMNTEAFF.

The chain uses TRBV5-1 and TRBJ1-4; 7 positions match TRBD1. This CDR3 contains 15 residues. The J segment lost 8 bases and the V segment lost 0 bases, leaving 7 bases of the junction unmatched. Germline loops: CDR1 SGHRS, CDR2 YFSETQ. CDR3 nucleotides: TGCGCCAGCAGCTTGGATCGGGCAGGGGGGGAAAAACTGTTTTTT. Amino acids: CASSLDRAGGEKLFF.

The chain uses TRBV19 and TRBJ1-1, with 8 bases identical to TRBD1. This CDR3 spans 14 amino acids. Germline CDR1 LNHDA, CDR2 SQIVND (reference sequence). With V trimmed by 2 bases and J by 2 bases, 1 base remained unmatched. CDR3 DNA sequence: TGTGCCAGTAGTATACCAGGGGGCAACACTGAAGCTTTCTTT. This sequence encodes CASSIPGGNTEAFF.